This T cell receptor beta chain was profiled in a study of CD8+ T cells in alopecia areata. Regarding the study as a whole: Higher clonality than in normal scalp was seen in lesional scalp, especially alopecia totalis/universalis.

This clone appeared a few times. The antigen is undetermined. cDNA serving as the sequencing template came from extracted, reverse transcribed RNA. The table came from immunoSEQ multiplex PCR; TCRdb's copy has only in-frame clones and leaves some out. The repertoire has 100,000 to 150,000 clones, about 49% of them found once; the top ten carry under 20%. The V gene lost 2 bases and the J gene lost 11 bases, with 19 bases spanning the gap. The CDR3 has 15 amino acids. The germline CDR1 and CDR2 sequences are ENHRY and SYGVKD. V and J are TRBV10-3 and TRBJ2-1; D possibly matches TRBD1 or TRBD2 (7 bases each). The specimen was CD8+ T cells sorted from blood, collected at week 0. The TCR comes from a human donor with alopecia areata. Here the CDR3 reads CAISEGEGAYLKQFF. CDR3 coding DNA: TGTGCCATCAGTGAGGGGGAGGGGGCGTATCTAAAGCAGTTCTTC.